This passage covers 2 T cell receptor beta chains from one sample sequenced in a study of T cell changes during pregnancy in multiple sclerosis (dated by TCRdb to 2018 to 2020). The library was produced with the immunoSEQ multiplex PCR assay. Held by TCRdb, this immuneACCESS table contains in-frame sequences only and omits some clones. Under half of the omission traces to an unresolved V gene where checked; the cause of the rest is unknown. The sample table holds over 40,000 clones, of which roughly 90% were seen once. Approximately 4.7% of the sample goes to the ten largest clones. Here the sequenced sample was peripheral blood, taken in the second trimester of pregnancy. All receptors come from a female donor in good health, enrolled as a control in a pregnancy study.

This clone was found once. The chain recombines TRBV9 with TRBJ1-1; TRBD1 is a possible D gene (5 bases). The CDR3 length is 16 residues. In germline, CDR1 is SGDLS, CDR2 YYNGEE. Trimming took 4 bases from V and 0 from J, leaving 16 bases between them. The DNA of the CDR3 is TGTGCCAGCAGCCCCCGTGGAGGGGTAATGAACACTGAAGCTTTCTTT. Translated: CASSPRGGVMNTEAFF.

The rearrangement joins TRBV6-5 to TRBJ1-1, with 8 bases matching TRBD1. V gave up 6 bases and J gave up 0 bases; unmatched junction bases: 6. The V gene's germline CDR1 is MNHEY and CDR2 SVGAGI. The CDR3 consists of 15 residues. CDR3 in amino acids: CASRTKGQVNTEAFF. The CDR3 coding sequence is TGTGCCAGCAGGACGAAGGGACAGGTGAACACTGAAGCTTTCTTT.